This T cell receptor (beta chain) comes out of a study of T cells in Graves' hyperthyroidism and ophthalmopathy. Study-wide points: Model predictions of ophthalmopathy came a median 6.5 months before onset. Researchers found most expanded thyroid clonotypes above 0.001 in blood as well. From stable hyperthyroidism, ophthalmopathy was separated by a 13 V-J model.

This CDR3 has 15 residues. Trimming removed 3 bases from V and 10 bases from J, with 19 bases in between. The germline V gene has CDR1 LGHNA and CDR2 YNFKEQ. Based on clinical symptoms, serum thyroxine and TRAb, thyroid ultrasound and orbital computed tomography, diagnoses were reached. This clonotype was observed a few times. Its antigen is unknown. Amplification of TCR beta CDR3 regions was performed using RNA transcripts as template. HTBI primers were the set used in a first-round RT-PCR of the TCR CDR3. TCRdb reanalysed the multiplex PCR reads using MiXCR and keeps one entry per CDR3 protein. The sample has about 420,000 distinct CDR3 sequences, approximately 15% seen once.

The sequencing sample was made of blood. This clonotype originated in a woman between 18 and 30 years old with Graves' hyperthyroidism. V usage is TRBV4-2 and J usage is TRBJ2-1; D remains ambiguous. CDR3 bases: TGTGCCAGCAGCCAGACCTCAGCCCCCACATGGGAGCAGTTCTTC. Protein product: CASSQTSAPTWEQFF.